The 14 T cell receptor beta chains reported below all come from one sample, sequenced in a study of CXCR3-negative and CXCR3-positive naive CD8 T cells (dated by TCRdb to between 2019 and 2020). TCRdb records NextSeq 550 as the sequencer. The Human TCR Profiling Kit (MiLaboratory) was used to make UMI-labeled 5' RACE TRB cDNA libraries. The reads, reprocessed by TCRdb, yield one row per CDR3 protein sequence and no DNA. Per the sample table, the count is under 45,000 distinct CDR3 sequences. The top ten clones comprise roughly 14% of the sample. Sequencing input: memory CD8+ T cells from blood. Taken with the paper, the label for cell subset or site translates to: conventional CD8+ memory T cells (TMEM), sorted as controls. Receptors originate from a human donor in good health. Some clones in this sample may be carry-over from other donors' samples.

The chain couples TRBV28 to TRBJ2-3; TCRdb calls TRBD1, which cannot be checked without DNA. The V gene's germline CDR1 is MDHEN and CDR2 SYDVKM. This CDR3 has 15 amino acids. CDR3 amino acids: CASSAGTPSTDTQYF.

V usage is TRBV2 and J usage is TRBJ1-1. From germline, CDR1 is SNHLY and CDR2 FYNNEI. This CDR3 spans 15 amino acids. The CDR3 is CASSGDQGPHREAFF.

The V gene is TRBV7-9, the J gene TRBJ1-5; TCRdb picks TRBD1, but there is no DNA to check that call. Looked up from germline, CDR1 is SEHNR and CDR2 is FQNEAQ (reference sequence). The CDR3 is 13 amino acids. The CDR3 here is CASGTGGGQPQHF.

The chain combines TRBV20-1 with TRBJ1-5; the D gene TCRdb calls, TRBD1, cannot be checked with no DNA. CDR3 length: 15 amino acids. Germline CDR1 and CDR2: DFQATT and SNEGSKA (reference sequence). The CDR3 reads CSARDPGKEHQPQHF.

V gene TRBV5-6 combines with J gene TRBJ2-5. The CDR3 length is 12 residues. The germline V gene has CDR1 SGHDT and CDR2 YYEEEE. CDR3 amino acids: CASSWSGKTQYF.

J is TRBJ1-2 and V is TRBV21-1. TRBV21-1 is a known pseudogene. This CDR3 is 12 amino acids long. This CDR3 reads CASTVTNYGYTF.

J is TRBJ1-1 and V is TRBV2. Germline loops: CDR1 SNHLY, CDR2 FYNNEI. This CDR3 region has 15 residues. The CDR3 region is CASRPLDSMNTEAFF.

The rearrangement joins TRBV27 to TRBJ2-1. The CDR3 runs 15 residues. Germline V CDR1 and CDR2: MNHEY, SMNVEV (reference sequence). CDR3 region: CASSFVGGIYNEQFF.

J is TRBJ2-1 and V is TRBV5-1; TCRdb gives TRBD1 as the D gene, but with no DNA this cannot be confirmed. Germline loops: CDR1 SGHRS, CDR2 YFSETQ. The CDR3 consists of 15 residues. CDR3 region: CASSGRDRGNDEQFF.

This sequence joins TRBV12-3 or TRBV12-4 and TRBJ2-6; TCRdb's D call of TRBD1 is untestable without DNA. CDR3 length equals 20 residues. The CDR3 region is CASSQPALTGLGSGANVLTF.

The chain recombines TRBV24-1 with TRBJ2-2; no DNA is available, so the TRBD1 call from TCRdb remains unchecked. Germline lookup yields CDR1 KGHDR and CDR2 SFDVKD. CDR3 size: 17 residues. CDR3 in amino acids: CATSDFLGTGNTGELFF.

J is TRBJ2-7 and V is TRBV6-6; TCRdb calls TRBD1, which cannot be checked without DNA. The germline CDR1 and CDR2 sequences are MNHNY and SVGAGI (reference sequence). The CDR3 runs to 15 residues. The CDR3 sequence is CASSYPDTTGDEQYF.

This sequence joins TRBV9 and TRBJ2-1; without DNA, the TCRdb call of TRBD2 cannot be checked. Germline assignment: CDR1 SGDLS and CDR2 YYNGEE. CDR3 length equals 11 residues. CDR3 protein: CASGPEDEQFF.

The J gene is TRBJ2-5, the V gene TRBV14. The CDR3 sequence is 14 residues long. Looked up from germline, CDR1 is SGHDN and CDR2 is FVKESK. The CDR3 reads CASSPRHGQETQYF.